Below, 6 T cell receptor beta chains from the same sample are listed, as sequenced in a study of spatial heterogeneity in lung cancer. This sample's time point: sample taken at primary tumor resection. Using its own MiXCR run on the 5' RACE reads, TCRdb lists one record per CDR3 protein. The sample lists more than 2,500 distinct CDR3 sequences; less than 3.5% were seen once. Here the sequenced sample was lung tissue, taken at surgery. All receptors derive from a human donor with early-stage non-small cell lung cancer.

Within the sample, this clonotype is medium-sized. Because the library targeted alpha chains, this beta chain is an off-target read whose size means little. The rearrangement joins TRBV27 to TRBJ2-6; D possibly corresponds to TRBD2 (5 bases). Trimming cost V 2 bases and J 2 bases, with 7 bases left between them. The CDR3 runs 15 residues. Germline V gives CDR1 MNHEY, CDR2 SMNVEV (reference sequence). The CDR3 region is CASSLEAAGANVLTF. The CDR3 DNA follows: TGTGCCAGCAGTTTAGAAGCGGCTGGGGCCAACGTCCTGACTTTC.

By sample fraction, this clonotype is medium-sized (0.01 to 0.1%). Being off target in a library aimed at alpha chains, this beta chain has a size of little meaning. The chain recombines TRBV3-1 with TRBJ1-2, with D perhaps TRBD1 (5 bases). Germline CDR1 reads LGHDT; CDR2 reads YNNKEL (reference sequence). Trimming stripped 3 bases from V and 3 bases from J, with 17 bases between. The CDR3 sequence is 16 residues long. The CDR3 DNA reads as TGTGCCAGCAGCCAGGGGGAAGACGGCCGCTACTATGGCTACACCTTC. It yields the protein CASSQGEDGRYYGYTF.

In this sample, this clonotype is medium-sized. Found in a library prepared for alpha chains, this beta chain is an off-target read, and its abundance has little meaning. The CDR3 coding sequence is TGCGCCAGCAGCGGGGGACAGGGAGATGTATCGGGCTACACCTTC. It specifies CASSGGQGDVSGYTF. The genes are TRBV5-1 and TRBJ1-2; 9 positions agree with TRBD1. V was pared by 4 bases and J by 8 bases, with 12 bases of the junction left unmatched. The CDR3 runs to 15 residues. Germline CDR1 and CDR2: SGHRS and YFSETQ.

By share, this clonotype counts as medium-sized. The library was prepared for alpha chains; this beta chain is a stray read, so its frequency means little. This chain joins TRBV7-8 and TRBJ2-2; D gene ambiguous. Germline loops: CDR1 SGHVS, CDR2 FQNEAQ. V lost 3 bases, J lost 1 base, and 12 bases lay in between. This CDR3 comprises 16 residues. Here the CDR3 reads CASSFKSVRNTGELFF. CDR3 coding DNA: TGTGCCAGCAGCTTTAAGTCCGTCAGGAACACCGGGGAGCTGTTTTTT.

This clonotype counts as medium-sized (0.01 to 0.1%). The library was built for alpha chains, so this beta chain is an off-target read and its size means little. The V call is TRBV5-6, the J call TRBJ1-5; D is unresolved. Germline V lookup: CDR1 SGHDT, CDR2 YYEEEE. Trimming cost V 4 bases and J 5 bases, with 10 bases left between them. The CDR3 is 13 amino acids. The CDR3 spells CASSPGVDQPQHF. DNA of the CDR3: TGTGCCAGCAGCCCGGGAGTCGATCAGCCCCAGCATTTT.

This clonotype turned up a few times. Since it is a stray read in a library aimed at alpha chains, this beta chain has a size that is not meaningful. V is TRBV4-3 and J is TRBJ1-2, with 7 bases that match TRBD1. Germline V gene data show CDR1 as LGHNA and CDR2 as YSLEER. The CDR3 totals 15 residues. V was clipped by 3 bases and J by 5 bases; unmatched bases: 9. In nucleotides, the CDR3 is TGCGCCAGCAGCCAGCTCCGGGGACAGCCATATGGCTACACCTTC. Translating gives CASSQLRGQPYGYTF.